This TCR beta chain appears in the sequencing data of a study of shared clonotypes between healthy human individuals. Overall study context: Three plates were used per donor for CD4 naive, three for CD4 memory, two for CD8 naive and one for CD8 memory.

Findings of the study overall: Relative to clonotypes present in all four donors, those not shared had lower generation probabilities. How much donors shared clonotypes was expected to be affected by sequencing depth. Rarefaction indicated that sorted-subset sequencing remained incomplete although depth was large.

Repertoires were generated with immunoSEQ multiplex PCR, while TCRdb's copy carries only in-frame clones and drops some. The sample comprises roughly 2 million clones, around 95% of which are singletons, and more than 0.1% rests with the top ten. This clone was seen once. Its antigen is not known. V was clipped by 5 bases and J by 4 bases; unmatched bases: 5. There are 13 residues in the CDR3. Germline-derived CDR1 and CDR2 are SGHTA and FQGNSA. Specimen: naive CD4+ T cells sorted from blood. Indicated subset: CD45RA+ positively selected. The rearrangement uses TRBV7-2 and TRBJ2-7; 7 bases agree with TRBD1. This TCR was sampled from a man between 18 and 29 years old in good health. This CDR3 is CASSRTQGYEQYF. The CDR3 DNA is TGTGCCAGCAGCAGAACACAGGGGTACGAGCAGTACTTC. The whole variable domain, filled in from reference TRBV7-2 and TRBJ2-7, reads GAGVSQSPSNKVTEKGKDVELRCDPISGHTALYWYRQSLGQGLEFLIYFQGNSAPDKSGLPSDRFSAERTGGSVSTLTIQRTQQEDSAVYLCASSRTQGYEQYFGPGTRLTVT.